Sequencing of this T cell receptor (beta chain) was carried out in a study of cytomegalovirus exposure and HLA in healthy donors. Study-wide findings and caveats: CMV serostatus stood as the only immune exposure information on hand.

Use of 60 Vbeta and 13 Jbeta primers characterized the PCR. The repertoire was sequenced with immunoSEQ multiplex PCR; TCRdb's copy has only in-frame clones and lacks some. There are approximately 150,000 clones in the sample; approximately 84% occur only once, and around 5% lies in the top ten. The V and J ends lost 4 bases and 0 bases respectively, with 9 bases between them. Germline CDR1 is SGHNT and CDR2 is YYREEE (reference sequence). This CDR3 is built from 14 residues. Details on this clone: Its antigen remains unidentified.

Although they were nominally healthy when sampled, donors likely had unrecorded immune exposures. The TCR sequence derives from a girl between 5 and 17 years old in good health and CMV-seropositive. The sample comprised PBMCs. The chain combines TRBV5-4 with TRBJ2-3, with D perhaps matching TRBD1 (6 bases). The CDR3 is CASSPQGSTDTQYF. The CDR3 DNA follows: TGTGCCAGCAGCCCACAGGGTAGCACAGATACGCAGTATTTT. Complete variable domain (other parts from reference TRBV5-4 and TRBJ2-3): ETGVTQSPTHLIKTRGQQVTLRCSSQSGHNTVSWYQQALGQGPQFIFQYYREEENGRGNFPPRFSGLQFPNYSSELNVNALELDDSALYLCASSPQGSTDTQYFGPGTRLTVL.